This TCR beta chain was sequenced during a study of T cell repertoires and HLA-DP antigens. Worth noting for this clone: Its antigen is unknown.

Libraries were prepared by immunoSEQ multiplex PCR; TCRdb keeps only in-frame clonotypes and omits some of them. The table shows roughly 110,000 clones, with 90% to 95% occurring only once. The CDR3 covers 17 residues. Per the germline V gene, CDR1 is SGHRS and CDR2 is YFSETQ. After removal of 4 bases from V and 0 bases from J, the junction contained 8 bases not matched to a gene. This receptor was obtained from a young woman in good health and CMV-seronegative. The chain joins TRBV5-1 to TRBJ1-3, with TRBD1 matching over 9 bases. The specimen sequenced was CD4+ T cells from PBMCs. This CDR3 reads CASSEGQGIGSGNTIYF. For the CDR3, the DNA is TGCGCCAGCAGCGAGGGACAGGGTATTGGCTCTGGAAACACCATATATTTT.